The 10 T cell receptor beta chains below were found in one sample sequenced in a study of blood T cells in healthy people across ages. Primed by a sample-barcoded 5' primer and a J-beta primer mix, a second PCR proceeded for roughly 7 to 11 cycles. TCRdb redid the calling of the 5' RACE reads with MiXCR, one entry per CDR3 protein. Of about 1.4 million distinct CDR3 sequences detected, approximately 60% appear once; the ten largest clones hold roughly 7%. Input material: blood. The receptors stem from a young man in good health.

This clonotype was counted many times. The chain combines TRBV2 with TRBJ2-5, with a weak D call TRBD1 (6 bases). From germline, CDR1 is SNHLY and CDR2 FYNNEI. The V gene lost 4 bases and the J gene lost 1 base, with 7 bases spanning the gap. The CDR3 runs 13 residues. CDR3 amino acids: CASSGTVQETQYF. CDR3 bases: TGTGCCAGCAGTGGGACAGTCCAAGAGACCCAGTACTTC.

The genes are TRBV7-8 and TRBJ2-5; 8 positions agree with TRBD1. The J call is in doubt because the DNA end fits TRBJ2-7 better. The CDR3 extends over 15 amino acids. The germline V gene has CDR1 SGHVS and CDR2 FQNEAQ. CDR3 in DNA: TGTGCCAGCAGCAGACAGGGGAAGGGCAGCTACGAGCAGTACTTC. Translation gives CASSRQGKGSYEQYF.

The V gene is TRBV25-1, the J gene TRBJ1-6; no clear D gene. The length of the CDR3 is 13 residues. Trimming shortened V by 5 bases and J by 8 bases, and 10 bases separated the two germline ends. The germline gives CDR1 MGHDK, CDR2 SYGVNS. The CDR3 spells CASSRGRDSPLHF. In DNA, the CDR3 is TGTGCCAGCAGTAGAGGGCGGGATTCACCCCTCCACTTT. Variable domain in full (rest from reference TRBV25-1 and TRBJ1-6): EADIYQTPRYLVIGTGKKITLECSQTMGHDKMYWYQQDPGMELHLIHYSYGVNSTEKGDLSSESTVSRIRTEHFPLTLESARPSHTSQYLCASSRGRDSPLHFGNGTRLTVT.

The sample holds a few counts of this clonotype. The rearrangement joins TRBV28 to TRBJ2-1, with D unresolved. Germline loops: CDR1 MDHEN, CDR2 SYDVKM. The CDR3 is made up of 12 amino acids. V dropped 6 bases and J dropped 4 bases, with 7 bases sitting between them. CDR3 coding DNA: TGTGCCAGCAGCATTAATTACAATGAGCAGTTCTTC. It specifies CASSINYNEQFF.

V usage is TRBV12-3 or TRBV12-4 and J usage is TRBJ2-7; D gene uncertain. The CDR3 covers 14 residues. V dropped 8 bases and J dropped 2 bases, with 16 bases sitting between them. The CDR3 DNA sequence: TGTGCCAGCCGACCACGGAGTTCAGCCTACGAGCAGTACTTC. Translating gives CASRPRSSAYEQYF.

The chain has TRBV10-3 and TRBJ2-5, with 7 bases aligning to TRBD1. The CDR3 length is 14 residues. Germline V gene lookup returns CDR1 ENHRY and CDR2 SYGVKD. The trim removed 4 bases at V and 1 base at J, leaving 3 bases unmatched. The CDR3 protein is CAISGGQSQETQYF. The CDR3 coding sequence is TGTGCCATCAGTGGGGGACAGAGCCAAGAGACCCAGTACTTC.

This clonotype was picked up a small number of times. This chain uses TRBV6-5 with TRBJ1-1; a weak D match, TRBD1 (5 bases). This CDR3 contains 17 residues. Germline values: CDR1 MNHEY, CDR2 SVGAGI. Deletions cut 0 bases from V and 5 bases from J, with 19 bases between. This CDR3 is CASSYSTTAPWGTEAFF. Written as DNA, the CDR3 is TGTGCCAGCAGTTACTCGACGACGGCACCCTGGGGGACTGAAGCTTTCTTT.

The chain couples TRBV12-3 or TRBV12-4 to TRBJ2-1; D is possibly TRBD2 (6 bases). The V end lost 2 bases, the J end lost 10 bases, and 15 bases lay between the germline ends. The CDR3 spans 14 residues. The CDR3, as DNA: TGTGCCAGCAGTTTAACGGAGGGATCCTACGAGCAGTTCTTC. This gives the protein CASSLTEGSYEQFF.

The chain recombines TRBV7-9 with TRBJ1-2, with D hard to call. Deletions cut 5 bases from V and 1 base from J, with 11 bases between. The CDR3 spans 14 residues. CDR1 is SEHNR and CDR2 is FQNEAQ in the germline V gene (reference sequence). DNA of the CDR3: TGTGCCAGCAGCCTCGAGACCCGTAACTATGGCTACACCTTC. Its translation: CASSLETRNYGYTF.

The genes are TRBV20-1 and TRBJ2-5, with 9 bases fitting TRBD2. Germline V CDR1 and CDR2: DFQATT, SNEGSKA (reference sequence). Losses at the gene ends were 0 bases for V and 6 bases for J; bases not matched to a gene: 8. The CDR3 is 15 residues long. The CDR3 reads CSARDGDSGSKTQYF. DNA of the CDR3: TGCAGTGCTAGAGACGGAGATAGCGGGAGTAAGACCCAGTACTTC.